The 23 T cell receptor beta chains below were found in one sample sequenced in a study of T cell responses to AZD1222 COVID-19 vaccine. Assay: immunoSEQ multiplex PCR; the TCRdb copy retains only in-frame clones and omits some. The sample lists about 120,000 clones; about 88% were seen once. The source material was peripheral blood, sampled on day 0 of MenACWY control vaccination. The receptors originated from an adult in good health.

In its sample, this clone was seen once. The CDR3 DNA reads as TGCGCCAGCAGCATTTTACAGGGGGGCACAGATACGCAGTATTTT. This codes for CASSILQGGTDTQYF. The chain couples TRBV5-1 to TRBJ2-3; TRBD1 agrees at 8 bases. J was trimmed by 1 base and V by 4 bases; bases with no gene match: 5. CDR1 and CDR2 (germline): SGHRS, YFSETQ. This CDR3 has 15 amino acids.

The CDR3 DNA follows: TGTGCCAGCAGCTCCAGCTTGGCTTACAATCAGCCCCAGCATTTT. It codes for CASSSSLAYNQPQHF. The chain is built from TRBV7-9 and TRBJ1-5; D ambiguous. V was clipped by 4 bases and J by 3 bases, with 13 bases between them. This CDR3 has 15 residues. The germline V gene encodes CDR1 SEHNR and CDR2 FQNEAQ (reference sequence).

V usage is TRBV5-6 and J usage is TRBJ2-3; D call uncertain. Germline values: CDR1 SGHDT, CDR2 YYEEEE. Trimming took off 4 bases at V and 1 base at J, with 10 bases between the two ends. The CDR3 contains 14 residues. Here the CDR3 reads CASSPQRGTDTQYF. The CDR3 DNA reads TGTGCCAGCAGCCCCCAGCGAGGCACAGATACGCAGTATTTT.

The gene calls are TRBV4-2 and TRBJ1-4; D remains unclear. CDR3 length: 16 amino acids. Per germline, CDR1 LGHNA and CDR2 YNFKEQ. Trimming took 2 bases from V and 5 from J, leaving 15 bases between them. The DNA of the CDR3 is TGTGCCAGCAGCCAACCTCGGACGGGAGGAAATGAAAAACTGTTTTTT. It yields the protein CASSQPRTGGNEKLFF.

The chain joins TRBV5-5 to TRBJ2-3, with 7 nucleotides matching TRBD1. V was pared by 4 bases and J by 3 bases, with 5 bases of the junction left unmatched. Germline lookup yields CDR1 SGHKS and CDR2 YYEKEE (reference sequence). The CDR3 is 14 residues long. The CDR3 DNA reads as TGTGCCAGCAGCCCGAGACAGGGTACAGATACGCAGTATTTT. Translated, it gives CASSPRQGTDTQYF. Variable domain in full (rest from reference TRBV5-5 and TRBJ2-3): DAGVTQSPTHLIKTRGQQVTLRCSPISGHKSVSWYQQVLGQGPQFIFQYYEKEERGRGNFPDRFSARQFPNYSSELNVNALLLGDSALYLCASSPRQGTDTQYFGPGTRLTVL.

The chain links TRBV6-5 to TRBJ2-3; TRBD1 matches at 10 bases. The CDR3 consists of 16 residues. The trim removed 2 bases at V and 2 bases at J, leaving 4 bases unmatched. The germline gives CDR1 MNHEY, CDR2 SVGAGI. DNA for the CDR3: TGTGCCAGCAGTTACGGGACAGGGGCCCCCACAGATACGCAGTATTTT. Its protein product is CASSYGTGAPTDTQYF.

The gene calls are TRBV3-1 (or the pseudogene TRBV3-2) and TRBJ1-3; the D is unclear. V lost 3 bases and J lost 4, with 7 bases in between. Per the germline V gene, CDR1 is LGHDT and CDR2 is YNNKEL (reference sequence). The CDR3 covers 13 residues. The DNA for the CDR3 is TGTGCCAGCAGCCAGGGTTGGGGAAACACCATATATTTT. It is translated as CASSQGWGNTIYF.

The chain links TRBV28 to TRBJ1-1; no firm D call. The length of the CDR3 is 14 residues. Per germline, CDR1 MDHEN and CDR2 SYDVKM. V was shortened by 2 bases and J by 0 bases, with 7 bases between the two germline ends. Written as DNA, the CDR3 is TGTGCCAGCAGTTTAACAGACTTGAACACTGAAGCTTTCTTT. Translated, it gives CASSLTDLNTEAFF.

This chain joins TRBV5-1 and TRBJ1-5; possible D gene TRBD1, 6 bases. The CDR3 has 15 residues. Germline values: CDR1 SGHRS, CDR2 YFSETQ. The germline V and J ends were trimmed by 3 bases and 6 bases, with 16 bases remaining between them. CDR3 nucleotide sequence: TGCGCCAGCAGCTCACAGGGTACTGAAGGTCAGCCCCAGCATTTT. Its protein is CASSSQGTEGQPQHF.

This chain connects TRBV30 to TRBJ1-6, with 8 positions matching TRBD1. Trimming took 5 bases from V and 3 from J; bases not matched to a gene: 9. This CDR3 has 16 amino acids. Germline V gene sequence: CDR1 GTSNPN, CDR2 SVGIG (reference sequence). CDR3 in DNA: TGTGCCTGGGGGAGGACGGGACAGGTCTATAATTCACCCCTCCACTTT. Its translation is CAWGRTGQVYNSPLHF.

The gene calls are TRBV20-1 and TRBJ1-1, with a weak D call TRBD1 (6 bases). The CDR3 has 10 amino acids. The germline V gene has CDR1 DFQATT and CDR2 SNEGSKA (reference sequence). V was clipped by 7 bases and J by 13 bases, with 16 bases between them. CDR3 DNA sequence: TGCAGTGTTAGGACAGCCGGGAGTTTCTTT. Residues: CSVRTAGSFF.

Only one count was recorded for this clone. The J gene is TRBJ2-2, the V gene TRBV4-1; 7 bases align to TRBD1. This CDR3 region has 20 residues. V shed 2 bases and J 2 bases; nucleotides not matched to a gene: 17. CDR1 is MGHRA and CDR2 is YSYEKL in the germline V gene. This chain's CDR3 is CASSQRTAGMGQLNTGELFF. CDR3 bases: TGCGCCAGCAGCCAACGAACCGCTGGTATGGGACAGCTTAACACCGGGGAGCTGTTTTTT.

The rearrangement joins TRBV29-1 to TRBJ1-4, with D possibly being TRBD1 (5 bases). The CDR3 contains 13 residues. Germline V gene data show CDR1 as SQVTM and CDR2 as ANQGSEA. V gave up 0 bases and J gave up 4 bases, with 6 bases separating them. CDR3 nucleotides: TGCAGCGTTGAAGACAGGGTTAATGAAAAACTGTTTTTT. The encoded protein is CSVEDRVNEKLFF.

This clone came up once. The gene calls are TRBV7-9 and TRBJ1-4; the D gene is possibly TRBD1 (5 bases). This CDR3 is built from 15 residues. With 1 base removed from V and 6 bases from J, the gap between germline ends came to 12 bases. Germline V CDR1 and CDR2: SEHNR, FQNEAQ (reference sequence). The CDR3 reads CASSLGQGLHEKLFF. The CDR3, as DNA: TGTGCCAGCAGCTTAGGTCAGGGTCTACATGAAAAACTGTTTTTT.

This clone is a singleton in its sample. The V gene is TRBV19, the J gene TRBJ1-5; D remains unclear. The CDR3 runs 13 residues. The germline gives CDR1 LNHDA, CDR2 SQIVND (reference sequence). The ends were cut back, 9 bases at V and 1 base at J, with 10 bases in the middle. The CDR3 DNA sequence: TGTGCCAGGCATCGAGGGAGCAATCAGCCCCAGCATTTT. Amino acid sequence: CARHRGSNQPQHF.

The chain has TRBV12-3 or TRBV12-4 and TRBJ2-3; the D is unclear. V was cut by 6 bases and J by 2 bases, with 6 bases left in between. The CDR3 totals 12 residues. For the CDR3, the DNA is TGTGCCAGCAGCCTATACACAGATACGCAGTATTTT. It is translated as CASSLYTDTQYF.

This chain joins TRBV6-5 and TRBJ1-3; 7 positions agree with TRBD1. The germline V gene has CDR1 MNHEY and CDR2 SVGAGI. The CDR3 spans 14 residues. Unmatched junction bases numbered 3, after V lost 6 bases and J lost 1 base. This CDR3 is CASRRDRSGNTIYF. CDR3 DNA sequence: TGTGCCAGCAGACGGGACAGATCTGGAAACACCATATATTTT.

The rearrangement uses TRBV28 and TRBJ2-7; 7 nucleotides match TRBD2. V lost 2 bases to trimming and J lost 2 bases; unmatched junction nucleotides: 6. Germline V gene sequence: CDR1 MDHEN, CDR2 SYDVKM. This CDR3 is built from 15 residues. CDR3 DNA sequence: TGTGCCAGCAGTTTACGGCTAGCGGTAGCCTACGAGCAGTACTTC. Amino acids: CASSLRLAVAYEQYF.

This chain links TRBV18 with TRBJ1-5; D gene ambiguous. The CDR3 sequence is 16 residues long. V was clipped by 2 bases and J by 1 base, with 12 bases between them. In germline, CDR1 is KGHSH, CDR2 LQKENI. The chain's CDR3 is CASSPWADLSNQPQHF. DNA for the CDR3: TGTGCCAGCTCACCATGGGCGGATTTGAGCAATCAGCCCCAGCATTTT.

The chain is built from TRBV7-2 and TRBJ1-1; D gene ambiguous. In germline, CDR1 is SGHTA, CDR2 FQGNSA. The CDR3 consists of 13 residues. V was trimmed by 5 bases and J by 7 bases, leaving 14 bases between them. The chain's CDR3 is CASSPTWGGEAFF. CDR3 in DNA: TGTGCCAGCAGCCCAACTTGGGGAGGTGAAGCTTTCTTT.

The rearrangement uses TRBV27 and TRBJ1-6; tentative D call: TRBD1 (6 bases). V was trimmed by 6 bases and J by 10 bases, leaving 22 bases between them. This CDR3 has 16 residues. Germline CDR1 and CDR2: MNHEY and SMNVEV (reference sequence). CDR3 protein: CASSRPQGAFGSPLHF. DNA for the CDR3: TGTGCCAGCAGCCGTCCACAGGGAGCGTTCGGCTCACCCCTCCACTTT.

This clone has only one observation. V and J are TRBV30 and TRBJ1-1; D is unclear. Trimming pared 3 bases from V and 0 bases from J, leaving 11 bases between. The CDR3 length is 14 residues. CDR1 is GTSNPN and CDR2 is SVGIG in the germline V gene (reference sequence). The CDR3 region is CAWRLTVMNTEAFF. The CDR3 DNA reads as TGTGCCTGGAGGTTAACAGTTATGAACACTGAAGCTTTCTTT.

V usage is TRBV2 and J usage is TRBJ1-5; possible D gene TRBD1, 6 bases. The CDR3 is made up of 14 amino acids. With 7 bases removed from V and 0 bases from J, the gap between germline ends came to 10 bases. Germline CDR1 reads SNHLY; CDR2 reads FYNNEI. CDR3 DNA: TGTGCCAGCACGGACAGTTATAGCAATCAGCCCCAGCATTTT. Its protein product is CASTDSYSNQPQHF. The whole variable domain, filled in from reference TRBV2 and TRBJ1-5, reads EPEVTQTPSHQVTQMGQEVILRCVPISNHLYFYWYRQILGQKVEFLVSFYNNEISEKSEIFDDQFSVERPDGSNFTLKIRSTKLEDSAMYFCASTDSYSNQPQHFGDGTRLSIL.